The 31 T cell receptor beta chains below come from one sample, sequenced in a study of CD4 and CD8 cells across lung adenocarcinoma regions. TCRdb processed the PCR reads anew with MiXCR; each CDR3 protein has one entry. This sample has fewer than 6,500 distinct CDR3 sequences, with 45% to 65% found just once. The sequencing input was CD4+ T cells from the center of a lung tumor. The receptors were gathered from a female donor with lung adenocarcinoma. The CD4 and CD8 labels of this study may be unreliable.

As for this clonotype: One junction end disagrees with the germline gene, perhaps due to a read error. This chain connects TRBV10-1 to TRBJ2-3; a possible D gene is TRBD2 (5 bases). Germline lookup yields CDR1 WNHNN and CDR2 SYGVQD (reference sequence). The CDR3 runs to 13 residues. The CDR3 sequence: CATELEGPDTQYF. CDR3 nucleotides: TGCGCCACCGAACTAGAAGGCCCAGATACCCAGTATTTT.

This clonotype qualifies as medium-sized. This chain links TRBV6-5 with TRBJ2-1; tentative D call: TRBD1 (5 bases). Germline V CDR1 and CDR2: MNHEY, SVGAGI. This CDR3 comprises 14 residues. The ends were cut back, 5 bases at V and 2 bases at J, with 10 bases in the middle. The DNA for the CDR3 is TGTGCCAGCAGTCGATCAGGGCCCTACAATGAGCAGTTCTTC. Its protein product is CASSRSGPYNEQFF.

V gene TRBV6-1 combines with J gene TRBJ2-4, with 10 bases aligning to TRBD1. The DNA end is a closer match to TRBJ2-7, so the J assignment may be wrong. The CDR3 consists of 15 residues. CDR1 and CDR2 from the germline V gene are MNHNS and SASEGT. CDR3 nucleotides: TGTGCCAGCAGTGGGACAGGGGGTCCCTCCTACGAGCAGTACTTC. Protein: CASSGTGGPSYEQYF.

This clonotype came up a few times. V and J are TRBV6-2 or TRBV6-3 and TRBJ2-5; 10 bases line up with TRBD1. Germline CDR1 reads MNHEY; CDR2 reads SVGEGT. The V gene end was trimmed by 7 bases and the J gene end by 2 bases; junction bases not matched to a gene: 7. The CDR3 is 15 residues long. The CDR3 region has the DNA TGTGCCAGCAAACGCGGGACAGGGGATCAAGAGACCCAGTACTTC. Translation gives CASKRGTGDQETQYF.

The rearrangement uses TRBV27 and TRBJ2-3; D gene uncertain. Germline CDR1 MNHEY, CDR2 SMNVEV (reference sequence). This CDR3 has 14 amino acids. V lost 6 bases to trimming and J lost 2 bases, with 12 bases between them. DNA for the CDR3: TGTGCCAGCAGCCAAAACCGGATCACAGATACGCAGTATTTT. It specifies CASSQNRITDTQYF.

This clonotype was observed a handful of times. The chain recombines TRBV11-3 with TRBJ2-1, with D unclear. The end of the DNA is better explained by TRBJ2-5, so the J call may be wrong. There are 13 residues in the CDR3. Germline CDR1 and CDR2: SGHNT and YENEEA. The CDR3 region is CASSLGWMETQYF. The CDR3 DNA reads as TGTGCCAGCAGCTTGGGCTGGATGGAGACCCAGTACTTC.

In its sample, this clonotype ranks as medium-sized. The CDR3 protein is CASSPSSQAIYEQYF. The DNA for the CDR3 is TGTGCCAGCAGCCCCAGCAGTCAGGCGATCTACGAGCAGTACTTC. V is TRBV7-6 and J is TRBJ2-7, with D hard to call. Per the germline V gene, CDR1 is SGHVS and CDR2 is FNYEAQ. V shed 5 bases and J shed 3 bases, with 17 bases lying between them. The CDR3 spans 15 residues.

J is TRBJ2-2 and V is TRBV6-5; TRBD2 agrees at 7 bases. CDR3 length equals 14 residues. Germline V gene data show CDR1 as MNHEY and CDR2 as SVGAGI. V shed 0 bases, J shed 7 bases, and the junction held 2 bases outside the gene matches. The CDR3 protein is CASSYSGGFGELFF. As DNA, the CDR3 is TGTGCCAGCAGTTACTCGGGAGGGTTCGGGGAGCTGTTTTTT.

This clonotype appeared once. The rearrangement links TRBV6-1 to TRBJ2-3; D is perhaps TRBD2 (5 bases). V was clipped by 9 bases and J by 5 bases, with 15 bases between them. Germline V gene lookup returns CDR1 MNHNS and CDR2 SASEGT. The CDR3 has 13 amino acids. Here the CDR3 reads CASYKEVVDTQYF. The CDR3 DNA reads TGTGCCAGTTATAAGGAGGTTGTAGATACGCAGTATTTT.

The rearrangement links TRBV10-3 to TRBJ2-1; D is undetermined. The V gene lost 3 bases and the J gene lost 7 bases, with 7 bases spanning the gap. CDR3 size: 12 residues. The germline V gene encodes CDR1 ENHRY and CDR2 SYGVKD. The CDR3 here is CAISDGGNEQFF. In DNA form, the CDR3 reads TGTGCCATCAGTGATGGTGGGAATGAGCAGTTCTTC.

This clonotype has just a few counts. The rearrangement uses TRBV10-1 and TRBJ2-2, with 14 bases fitting TRBD2. V shed 6 bases and J 4 bases; nucleotides not matched to a gene: 13. This CDR3 region has 19 residues. The germline CDR1 and CDR2 sequences are WNHNN and SYGVQD (reference sequence). CDR3 DNA sequence: TGCGCCAGCAGCTTCCCCGGGACTAGCGGGAGCGTGAGCACCGGGGAGCTGTTTTTT. Its translation is CASSFPGTSGSVSTGELFF.

The chain carries TRBV6-1 and TRBJ2-1; 10 bases are a match to TRBD2. This CDR3 has 18 amino acids. Per the germline V gene, CDR1 is MNHNS and CDR2 is SASEGT. V shed 4 bases, J shed 9 bases, and the junction held 18 bases outside the gene matches. CDR3 sequence: CASSVSRGLPGLAFEQFF. Here the CDR3 DNA reads TGTGCCAGCAGTGTTTCCAGGGGTCTCCCGGGACTAGCGTTTGAGCAGTTCTTC.

This clonotype was seen many times. The J gene is TRBJ2-5, the V gene TRBV6-1; 12 bases are a match to TRBD2. Germline loops: CDR1 MNHNS, CDR2 SASEGT. This CDR3 comprises 16 residues. The J segment lost 0 bases and the V segment lost 6 bases, leaving 5 bases of the junction unmatched. CDR3 loop: CASRSRLAGDQETQYF. The DNA for the CDR3 is TGTGCCAGCAGATCCCGACTAGCGGGAGACCAAGAGACCCAGTACTTC.

The genes are TRBV6-1 and TRBJ2-5, with D perhaps being TRBD1 or TRBD2 (5 bases each). The end of the DNA aligns better with TRBJ2-1, so the J call may be wrong. Germline lookup yields CDR1 MNHNS and CDR2 SASEGT. The CDR3 contains 13 residues. The DNA for the CDR3 is TGTGCCAGCAGAGACGGGACGAAAGGAGGGCAGTTCTTC. Amino acids: CASRDGTKGGQFF.

The chain is built from TRBV9 and TRBJ1-2; D is unclear. The ends were cut back, 4 bases at V and 4 bases at J, with 11 bases in the middle. CDR1 is SGDLS and CDR2 is YYNGEE in the germline V gene. This CDR3 region has 13 residues. CDR3 sequence: CASSSPKSYGYTF. The CDR3 DNA follows: TGTGCCAGCAGCTCCCCCAAGAGCTATGGCTACACCTTC.

This clonotype has at least ten counts. The gene calls are TRBV27 and TRBJ2-3; tentative D call: TRBD2 (6 bases). Germline CDR1 is MNHEY and CDR2 is SMNVEV (reference sequence). This CDR3 contains 14 residues. Deletions cut 5 bases from V and 2 bases from J, with 11 bases between. The CDR3 DNA is TGTGCCAGCAGTAAGGGACTTGACACAGATACGCAGTATTTT. Translated, it gives CASSKGLDTDTQYF.

This chain links TRBV10-1 with TRBJ2-3; D is perhaps TRBD2 (5 bases). V was clipped by 10 bases and J by 5 bases, with 16 bases between them. There are 13 residues in the CDR3. The germline CDR1 and CDR2 sequences are WNHNN and SYGVQD (reference sequence). Here the CDR3 DNA reads TGCGCCACCGGGCTGGGAGCCAAAGATACGCAGTATTTT. Translation: CATGLGAKDTQYF.

By frequency in the sample, this clonotype is medium-sized. The CDR3 bases are TGTGCCAGCAGCCTCACCAGGGTAGAACACACAGATACGCAGTATTTT. Translation: CASSLTRVEHTDTQYF. This sequence joins TRBV11-1 and TRBJ2-3; D may be TRBD1 (5 bases). Trimming took off 5 bases at V and 2 bases at J, with 17 bases between the two ends. The CDR3 is made up of 16 amino acids. Germline V lookup: CDR1 SGHAT, CDR2 FQDESV (reference sequence).

This clonotype occurred a few times. The V call is TRBV9, the J call TRBJ2-4, with TRBD2 matching 7 bases. CDR3 size: 16 residues. V was pared by 2 bases and J by 3 bases, with 8 bases of the junction left unmatched. Germline loops: CDR1 SGDLS, CDR2 YYNGEE. The DNA for the CDR3 is TGTGCCAGCAGCGTGGGGCGGGAGTACAGCAAAAACATTCAGTACTTC. Its translation is CASSVGREYSKNIQYF.

The V call is TRBV6-4, the J call TRBJ2-1, with D perhaps matching TRBD2 (6 bases). This CDR3 region has 16 residues. CDR1 MRHNA and CDR2 SNTAGT come from the germline V gene. Trimming left V 5 bases short and J 6 bases short, with 20 bases between. The CDR3 sequence: CASSLTGLSDANEQFF. The CDR3 nucleotides are TGTGCCAGCAGTCTCACAGGACTATCTGACGCCAATGAGCAGTTCTTC.

This clonotype occurred once. An end of the junction differs from the germline gene, which may be a read error. The rearrangement links TRBV6-1 to TRBJ2-1; D is unclear. There are 15 residues in the CDR3. Germline-derived CDR1 and CDR2 are MNHNS and SASEGT. CDR3 DNA: TGTGCCAGCAGTGTTCTCGCGGCAAAGTCTGATGAGCTGTTCTTC. Encoded protein: CASSVLAAKSDELFF.

Ten or more counts support this clonotype. The genes are TRBV27 and TRBJ2-1; 9 nucleotides agree with TRBD2. The CDR3 extends over 16 amino acids. Looked up from germline, CDR1 is MNHEY and CDR2 is SMNVEV (reference sequence). V trimming: 6 bases; J trimming: 6 bases; junction bases outside the gene matches: 12. The CDR3 DNA sequence: TGTGCCAGCAGGAAGGCCGGCCTAGCGGGACGCAATGAGCAGTTCTTC. Encoded protein: CASRKAGLAGRNEQFF.

This clonotype has a handful of counts. The chain carries TRBV6-1 and TRBJ2-3, with D unresolved. Per the germline V gene, CDR1 is MNHNS and CDR2 is SASEGT. The CDR3 contains 13 residues. V gave up 1 base and J gave up 6 bases, with 8 bases separating them. CDR3 protein: CASSEEAWDTQYF. The CDR3 DNA is TGTGCCAGCAGTGAAGAGGCATGGGATACGCAGTATTTT.

Concerning this clonotype itself: Compared with germline, one end of the junction differs, possibly owing to a read error. The chain uses TRBV6-5 and TRBJ2-1; TRBD2 is a possible D gene (6 bases). Looked up from germline, CDR1 is MNHEY and CDR2 is SVGAGI. The CDR3 loop spans 16 amino acids. The CDR3 loop reads CASSSSGPSTSGEQFF. The CDR3 DNA sequence: TGTGCCAGCAGTTCGAGCGGGCCGAGCACCTCCGGGGAGCAGTTTTTC.

This clonotype was picked up a small number of times. This chain joins TRBV6-5 and TRBJ2-5, with 8 bases matching TRBD2. The CDR3 totals 15 residues. V shed 2 bases and J 4 bases; nucleotides not matched to a gene: 6. The germline CDR1 and CDR2 sequences are MNHEY and SVGAGI. CDR3 DNA: TGTGCCAGCAGTTACGCCAGCGGGGGAGGAGAGACCCAGTACTTC. Protein product: CASSYASGGGETQYF.

The table lists this clonotype with many counts. The chain employs TRBV10-1 and TRBJ2-4; 8 bases agree with TRBD2. Matching the DNA end better, TRBJ2-3 makes the J call doubtful. Germline assignment: CDR1 WNHNN and CDR2 SYGVQD (reference sequence). The CDR3 is made up of 13 amino acids. The CDR3 here is CATGLEAKNIQYF. In nucleotides, the CDR3 is TGCGCCACGGGACTAGAAGCTAAAAACATTCAGTATTTT.

This clonotype was seen more than once but under ten times. The chain combines TRBV6-5 with TRBJ2-3; 8 bases are shared with TRBD1. Germline values: CDR1 MNHEY, CDR2 SVGAGI. This CDR3 contains 15 residues. J gave up 6 bases and V 2 bases, and 7 bases lay outside the gene matches. CDR3: CASSYEGQVSDTQYF. CDR3 DNA: TGTGCCAGCAGTTACGAGGGACAGGTTTCGGATACGCAGTATTTT.

The chain recombines TRBV10-3 with TRBJ2-1; TRBD1 agrees at 10 bases. Germline trimming cut 6 bases from V and 7 bases from J; bases unmatched to any gene: 12. Per the germline V gene, CDR1 is ENHRY and CDR2 is SYGVKD. The CDR3 has 16 amino acids. This chain's CDR3 is CAIRGTGEMRGNEQFF. The CDR3 coding sequence is TGTGCCATCAGAGGGACAGGGGAAATGCGGGGGAATGAGCAGTTCTTC.

This clonotype occurred once. The chain has TRBV10-1 and TRBJ1-6, with 9 bases matching TRBD1. The germline V gene has CDR1 WNHNN and CDR2 SYGVQD (reference sequence). This CDR3 is built from 20 residues. The V and J ends lost 7 bases and 7 bases, in that order; junction bases with no gene match: 23. The CDR3 is CASIDPGTGQGFEGNSPLHF. CDR3 DNA sequence: TGCGCCAGCATTGACCCAGGGACAGGGCAGGGCTTCGAGGGAAATTCACCCCTCCACTTT.

J is TRBJ1-5 and V is TRBV20-1, with D hard to call. V lost 3 bases and J lost 5, with 14 bases in between. The CDR3 loop spans 14 amino acids. Germline CDR1 is DFQATT and CDR2 is SNEGSKA (reference sequence). The CDR3 DNA reads TGCAGTGCTAGCCCCCGGTTCCCACATCAGCCCCAGCATTTT. The encoded protein is CSASPRFPHQPQHF.

This clonotype turned up a few times. The chain carries TRBV7-9 and TRBJ2-5, with TRBD1 matching 11 bases. The CDR3 runs to 16 residues. Germline CDR1 SEHNR, CDR2 FQNEAQ (reference sequence). V lost 5 bases and J lost 2; bases outside the gene matches: 7. CDR3 sequence reads: CASSMSGTGGQETQYF. The CDR3 DNA is TGTGCCAGCAGCATGTCCGGGACAGGGGGTCAAGAGACCCAGTACTTC. The variable domain in full, completed from reference TRBV7-9 and TRBJ2-5, reads DTGVSQNPRHKITKRGQNVTFRCDPISEHNRLYWYRQTLGQGPEFLTYFQNEAQLEKSRLLSDRFSAERPKGSFSTLEIQRTEQGDSAMYLCASSMSGTGGQETQYFGPGTRLLVL.